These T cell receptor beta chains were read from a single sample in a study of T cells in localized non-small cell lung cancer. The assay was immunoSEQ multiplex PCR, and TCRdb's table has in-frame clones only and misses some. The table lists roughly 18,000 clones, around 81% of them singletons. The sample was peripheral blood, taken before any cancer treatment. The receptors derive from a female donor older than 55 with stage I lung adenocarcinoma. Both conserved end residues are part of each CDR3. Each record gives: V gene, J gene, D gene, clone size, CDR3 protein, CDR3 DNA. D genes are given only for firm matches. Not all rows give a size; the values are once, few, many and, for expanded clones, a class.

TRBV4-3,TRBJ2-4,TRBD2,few,CASSQDSTSGIQYF,TGCGCCAGCAGCCAAGACAGCACTAGCGGCATTCAGTACTTC
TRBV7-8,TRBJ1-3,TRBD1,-,CASSDRVGAGIYF,TGTGCCAGCAGCGACAGGGTCGGGGCGGGAATATATTTT
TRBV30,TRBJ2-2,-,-,CAWSEGPNTGELFF,TGTGCCTGGTCGGAGGGCCCGAACACCGGGGAGCTGTTTTTT
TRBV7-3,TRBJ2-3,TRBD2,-,CASSLTGGSTDTQYF,TGTGCCAGCAGCTTAACCGGGGGGAGCACAGATACGCAGTATTTT
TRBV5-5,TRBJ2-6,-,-,CASSLEGEASSGANVLTF,TGTGCCAGCAGCTTGGAGGGGGAGGCGAGCTCTGGGGCCAACGTCCTGACTTTC
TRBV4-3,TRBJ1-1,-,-,CASSPSGTPLNTEAFF,TGCGCCAGCAGCCCTTCCGGGACACCCTTGAACACTGAAGCTTTCTTT
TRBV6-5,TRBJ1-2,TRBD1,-,CATGGGEVFYGYTF,TGTGCGACAGGGGGAGGGGAGGTTTTCTATGGCTACACCTTC
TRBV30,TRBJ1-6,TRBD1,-,CAWSVRTGSNSYNSPLHF,TGTGCCTGGAGTGTAAGGACAGGGTCGAACTCCTATAATTCACCCCTCCACTTT
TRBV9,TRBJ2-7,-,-,CASSVGDGAYEQYF,TGTGCCAGCAGCGTAGGTGATGGGGCGTACGAGCAGTACTTC
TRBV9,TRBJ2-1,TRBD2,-,CASSGDPGGEQFF,TGTGCCAGCAGTGGAGACCCGGGGGGGGAGCAGTTCTTC
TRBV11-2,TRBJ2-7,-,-,CASKGSAYEQYF,TGTGCCAGCAAGGGGTCAGCTTACGAGCAGTACTTC
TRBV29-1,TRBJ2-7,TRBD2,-,CSVEMGGGSYEQYF,TGCAGCGTTGAAATGGGGGGGGGCTCCTACGAGCAGTACTTC
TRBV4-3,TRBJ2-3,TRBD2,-,CASSQDRGSGVQYF,TGCGCCAGCAGCCAAGATCGGGGCAGCGGGGTCCAGTATTTT
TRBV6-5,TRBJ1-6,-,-,CASSKRTYNSPLHF,TGTGCCAGCTCCAAGCGGACATATAATTCACCCCTCCACTTT
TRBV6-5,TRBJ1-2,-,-,CASSYSSTVRSYTF,TGTGCCAGCAGTTACTCTTCGACGGTTAGAAGCTACACCTTC
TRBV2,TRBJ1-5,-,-,CASSEAGAGRPQHF,TGTGCCAGCAGTGAAGCAGGGGCCGGGAGGCCCCAGCATTTT
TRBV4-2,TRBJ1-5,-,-,CASSQDSSRDQPQHF,TGTGCCAGCAGCCAAGATTCGAGCAGGGATCAGCCCCAGCATTTT
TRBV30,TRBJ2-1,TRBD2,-,CAWRGMGRGTYNEQFF,TGTGCCTGGAGAGGCATGGGGCGGGGGACCTACAATGAGCAGTTCTTC
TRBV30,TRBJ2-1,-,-,CACGQYSYNEQFF,TGTGCCTGCGGACAGTACTCCTACAATGAGCAGTTCTTC
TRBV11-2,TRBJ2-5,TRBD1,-,CASSLQGASIGETQYF,TGTGCCAGCAGCTTACAGGGGGCGAGTATAGGGGAGACCCAGTACTTC
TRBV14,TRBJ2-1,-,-,CASSHWGLSSYNEQFF,TGTGCCAGCAGCCATTGGGGACTGAGCTCCTACAATGAGCAGTTCTTC
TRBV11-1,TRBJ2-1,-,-,CASSLGGQGGDEQFF,TGTGCCAGCAGCTTAGGCGGGCAGGGCGGCGATGAGCAGTTCTTC
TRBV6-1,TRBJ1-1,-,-,CASSERGRDTEAFF,TGTGCCAGCAGTGAACGCGGTAGAGACACTGAAGCTTTCTTT
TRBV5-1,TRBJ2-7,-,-,CASSLELWGTSYEQYF,TGCGCCAGCAGCTTGGAGTTGTGGGGCACATCCTACGAGCAGTACTTC
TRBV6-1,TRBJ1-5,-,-,CASSDQDQPQHF,TGTGCCAGCAGTGATCAGGATCAGCCCCAGCATTTT
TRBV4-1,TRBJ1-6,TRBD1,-,CASRLNGQGDGLGSPLHF,TGCGCCAGCAGACTAAACGGACAGGGGGATGGACTTGGATCACCCCTCCACTTT
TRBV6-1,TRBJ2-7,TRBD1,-,CASSMDRGFNEQYF,TGTGCCAGCAGTATGGACAGGGGATTCAACGAGCAGTACTTC
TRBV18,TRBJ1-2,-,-,CASSPRQEAYGYTF,TGTGCCAGCTCACCAAGACAGGAAGCCTATGGCTACACCTTC
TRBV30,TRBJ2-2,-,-,CAWSVRVTGELFF,TGTGCCTGGAGTGTACGGGTCACCGGGGAGCTGTTTTTT
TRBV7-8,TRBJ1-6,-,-,CASSPRTDDNSPLHF,TGTGCCAGCAGCCCCCGGACGGACGATAATTCACCCCTCCACTTT
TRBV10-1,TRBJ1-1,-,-,CASSVGGRYTEAFF,TGCGCCAGCAGTGTTGGGGGACGATACACTGAAGCTTTCTTT
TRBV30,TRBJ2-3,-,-,CAWGYSDTQYF,TGTGCCTGGGGTTACTCCGATACGCAGTATTTT
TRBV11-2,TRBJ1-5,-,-,CASSLQNNQPQHF,TGTGCCAGCAGCTTACAGAACAATCAGCCCCAGCATTTT
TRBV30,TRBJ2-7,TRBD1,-,CAWSNQGASSEQYF,TGTGCCTGGAGTAATCAGGGGGCCAGCAGCGAGCAGTACTTC
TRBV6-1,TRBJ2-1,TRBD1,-,CASSDPGTVSNEQFF,TGTGCCAGCAGTGATCCCGGGACAGTTTCCAATGAGCAGTTCTTC
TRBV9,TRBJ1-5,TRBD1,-,CASSVQGGQPQHF,TGTGCCAGCAGCGTACAGGGGGGTCAGCCCCAGCATTTT
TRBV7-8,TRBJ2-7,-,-,CASSWTASSYEQYF,TGTGCCAGCAGCTGGACAGCGAGCTCCTACGAGCAGTACTTC
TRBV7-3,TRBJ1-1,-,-,CASSKIGRTEAFF,TGTGCCAGCAGTAAAATAGGCAGGACTGAAGCTTTCTTT